The present T cell receptor (beta chain) was sequenced within a study of T cells in Graves' hyperthyroidism and ophthalmopathy (dated by TCRdb to the late 2010s). Describing the broader study: Peripheral blood was collected at initial diagnosis, before any treatment. Whether ophthalmopathy could be predicted prospectively was tested in an independent validation cohort made up of about 20 hyperthyroidism patients plus 17 patients who later progressed to ophthalmopathy. According to the paper, TCR Vbeta CDR3 sequencing was carried out on over 130 peripheral blood samples, which came from about 45 ophthalmopathy, under 80 hyperthyroidism and approximately 17 progressor patients. After sampling, hyperthyroidism patients received methimazole starting at 30 mg daily, and ophthalmopathy patients received high-dose intravenous methylprednisolone. Thyroid tissue and blood T-cell repertoires from more than five Graves' hyperthyroidism patients were also compared in the study. A discovery cohort of about a hundred patients, fewer than 50 with Graves' ophthalmopathy and 55 to 60 with stable Graves' hyperthyroidism, was used to find distinguishing TCR V-J signatures. For training and testing, the approximately 92 patients in the discovery cohort were randomly divided in a 7:3 ratio.

Amplification of TCR beta CDR3 regions was carried out from RNA transcripts. For the first round of RT-PCR on the TCR CDR3, the HTBI primer set was used together with the Qiagen OneStep RT-PCR kit. The libraries were constructed in a second round of multiplex PCR and then size-selected and purified. Libraries were sequenced paired-end with 100 bp reads on an Illumina HiSeq2000. Processing in the source paper ran as follows. SOAPnuke was used to process the raw data, throwing out any read that contained adapters or uncalled bases, had a mean Phred below 15, or lacked an exact constant-primer or identifier match. High-quality paired reads were merged with COPE v1.2.5, and unique nucleotide sequences were defined as clonotypes. MiTCR v1.1 was used to align the clonotypes against IMGT TRBV, TRBD and TRBJ reference segments. The analysis was restricted to V-J combinations with a frequency above 0.0001, which together covered 99.2% of the repertoires. The TCS score was defined as F50 (clonal expansion) divided by E x V (chaos), with BLOSUM62-based TCRdist calculated between CDR3 peptides within each V-J. Welch's t-statistics and random forest reduced around 510 V-J features to about 13, which were used in a naive Bayes classifier (R e1071). TCRdb redid the processing of the public reads, applying fastp at Q25 and MiXCR, and retained in-frame beta chains. Every distinct CDR3 protein forms one entry, paired with its most common genes and DNA. TCRdb, not the authors, supplied the V and J calls. The sample table records about 290,000 distinct CDR3 sequences; roughly an eighth of these occur just once. The ten largest clones add up to 7.9% of the sample.

About this clonotype itself: Its antigen specificity is not known. The input lacks base qualities; no much larger clone sits a single base away.

Sequences DFQATT (CDR1) and SNEGSKA (CDR2) are obtained from the germline V gene (reference sequence). The CDR3 goes from the cysteine to the phenylalanine over 15 residues. CDR3 DNA only is kept here, 45 bases in frame from base 1. For this chain, trimming is 3 bases at the V end and 4 bases at the J end, and the number of junction bases without a gene match is 5. A patient counted as having stable Graves' hyperthyroidism if no progression to ophthalmopathy occurred over 18 months of follow-up. Hyperthyroidism patients were newly diagnosed, had a disease duration of under 2 months, and were aged 18 to 65 years. Patients with uncontrolled infections, other autoimmune diseases, pregnancy or lactation were excluded. Diagnoses relied on clinical symptoms, serum thyroxine and TRAb, thyroid ultrasound and orbital computed tomography. PBMCs were isolated from about 9.1 ml of fresh peripheral blood by Ficoll-Paque density gradient centrifugation. Trizol reagent was used to extract total RNA, and RNA quality was then checked on an Agilent 2100 Bioanalyzer.

What the research found in general, with its limitations: Sample size was not statistically predetermined, and investigators were not blinded to group allocation. A model built on a 13 V-J signature distinguished ophthalmopathy from stable hyperthyroidism, reaching 87.88% sensitivity and about 81% specificity in cross-validation and 80%/75% in testing. Most expanded thyroid clonotypes (frequency above 0.001) were also detected in blood, suggesting blood repertoires may reflect thyroid immune responses. During validation, the model predicted progression to ophthalmopathy a median of approximately 6.5 months ahead of onset, with 70.59% sensitivity and around 72% specificity.

The sequence joins TRBV20-1 to TRBJ2-3, and 12 junction bases match TRBD2. The specimen sequenced was blood. The TCR comes from a woman aged 40 to 50 with Graves' hyperthyroidism. The sequenced DNA is TGCAGTGCTAGGGCTAGCGGGAGGGACCCAGATACGCAGTATTTT. This yields the protein CSARASGRDPDTQYF.